These T cell receptor beta chains were read from a single sample in a study of blood T cell repertoires in COVID-19. Here immunoSEQ multiplex PCR was the method, and the copy in TCRdb shows in-frame clones only, minus some. The sample carries roughly 60,000 clones, 65% to 90% recorded once. The sequenced material came from peripheral blood. All receptors come from a man in his forties or fifties with acute or convalescent COVID-19. The CDR3 runs from the conserved cysteine through the conserved F or W. A D gene is named only where the DNA matches it firmly. Part of the rows lack a size; the others show once, few, many or a class for expanded clones.

cdr3_aa: CAWSVSRGYSGNTIYF
cdr3_nt: TGTGCCTGGAGTGTTTCCAGGGGATATTCTGGAAACACCATATATTTT
j_call: TRBJ1-3
clone_size: few
d_call: -
v_call: TRBV30

cdr3_aa: CASSLDRTNYGYTF
cdr3_nt: TGTGCCAGCAGCTTGGACAGAACTAACTATGGCTACACCTTC
j_call: TRBJ1-2
clone_size: -
d_call: -
v_call: TRBV5-4

cdr3_aa: CASSSYLQGRRTQYF
cdr3_nt: TGTGCCAGCAGCTCCTACCTGCAGGGCCGGCGGACCCAGTACTTC
j_call: TRBJ2-5
clone_size: -
d_call: -
v_call: TRBV11-2

cdr3_aa: CASSGTGHQNYGYTF
cdr3_nt: TGTGCCAGCAGCGGCACGGGACACCAAAACTATGGCTACACCTTC
j_call: TRBJ1-2
clone_size: -
d_call: -
v_call: TRBV5-5

cdr3_aa: CASSFQGVSYEQYF
cdr3_nt: TGTGCCAGCAGCTTCCAGGGGGTCTCCTACGAGCAGTACTTC
j_call: TRBJ2-7
clone_size: -
d_call: TRBD1
v_call: TRBV5-8

cdr3_aa: CASSLDGQLNSPLHF
cdr3_nt: TGCGCCAGCAGCTTGGATGGACAGCTTAATTCACCCCTCCACTTT
j_call: TRBJ1-6
clone_size: -
d_call: -
v_call: TRBV5-1

cdr3_aa: CASSLVIGSLEDTEAFF
cdr3_nt: TGTGCCAGCAGCTTGGTTATCGGGAGTTTAGAAGACACTGAAGCTTTCTTT
j_call: TRBJ1-1
clone_size: once
d_call: -
v_call: TRBV5-6

cdr3_aa: CASSAPDRTLGYTF
cdr3_nt: TGTGCCAGCAGCGCGCCGGACAGGACCCTTGGCTACACCTTC
j_call: TRBJ1-2
clone_size: -
d_call: TRBD1
v_call: TRBV9

cdr3_aa: CSASPGLSQPQHF
cdr3_nt: TGCAGTGCTAGTCCGGGACTCAGTCAGCCCCAGCATTTT
j_call: TRBJ1-5
clone_size: -
d_call: -
v_call: TRBV20-1

cdr3_aa: CASMGTGQYGSPLHF
cdr3_nt: TGTGCCAGTATGGGGACAGGGCAATATGGTTCACCCCTCCACTTT
j_call: TRBJ1-6
clone_size: -
d_call: TRBD1
v_call: TRBV19

cdr3_aa: CATSDPHRGRTGELFF
cdr3_nt: TGTGCCACCAGTGATCCCCACAGGGGAAGGACCGGGGAGCTGTTTTTT
j_call: TRBJ2-2
clone_size: -
d_call: TRBD1
v_call: TRBV24-1

cdr3_aa: CASSTLTASNQPQHF
cdr3_nt: TGTGCCAGTAGTACGTTGACAGCGAGCAATCAGCCCCAGCATTTT
j_call: TRBJ1-5
clone_size: -
d_call: -
v_call: TRBV19

cdr3_aa: CASSFGSCGGGRDF
cdr3_nt: TGTGCCAGCAGCTTTGGTTCGTGCGGGGGAGGGCGAGACTTC
j_call: TRBJ2-4
clone_size: once
d_call: -
v_call: TRBV12-1

cdr3_aa: CASTTVEETQYF
cdr3_nt: TGTGCCAGCACCACGGTGGAGGAGACCCAGTACTTC
j_call: TRBJ2-5
clone_size: -
d_call: -
v_call: TRBV6-5

cdr3_aa: CASRPPRNYGYTF
cdr3_nt: TGTGCCAGCAGACCCCCCCGGAACTATGGCTACACCTTC
j_call: TRBJ1-2
clone_size: -
d_call: -
v_call: TRBV2

cdr3_aa: CATRLAAYEQYF
cdr3_nt: TGTGCCACCAGACTAGCGGCTTACGAGCAGTACTTC
j_call: TRBJ2-7
clone_size: -
d_call: TRBD2
v_call: TRBV6-5

cdr3_aa: CASKLGGQGADTQYF
cdr3_nt: TGTGCCAGCAAATTGGGAGGACAGGGGGCAGATACGCAGTATTTT
j_call: TRBJ2-3
clone_size: few
d_call: TRBD1
v_call: TRBV2

cdr3_aa: CASSHWDRGDHGYTF
cdr3_nt: TGTGCCAGCAGCCATTGGGACAGGGGGGATCATGGCTACACCTTC
j_call: TRBJ1-2
clone_size: -
d_call: TRBD1
v_call: TRBV16

cdr3_aa: CASSVDGANYGYTF
cdr3_nt: TGTGCCAGCAGCGTAGATGGAGCTAACTATGGCTACACCTTC
j_call: TRBJ1-2
clone_size: few
d_call: -
v_call: TRBV9

cdr3_aa: CASRTNRAGNQPQHF
cdr3_nt: TGTGCCAGCAGGACGAACAGGGCAGGCAATCAGCCCCAGCATTTT
j_call: TRBJ1-5
clone_size: -
d_call: -
v_call: TRBV6-5

cdr3_aa: CATKKAATHPYNEQFF
cdr3_nt: TGTGCCACCAAAAAGGCGGCGACCCACCCATACAATGAGCAGTTCTTC
j_call: TRBJ2-1
clone_size: -
d_call: -
v_call: TRBV19

cdr3_aa: CASSQQFTGLTTEAFF
cdr3_nt: TGCGCCAGCAGCCAACAATTTACCGGACTAACAACTGAAGCTTTCTTT
j_call: TRBJ1-1
clone_size: -
d_call: -
v_call: TRBV4-1

cdr3_aa: CASLRGGNNEQFF
cdr3_nt: TGTGCCTCCCTCCGGGGGGGAAACAATGAGCAGTTCTTC
j_call: TRBJ2-1
clone_size: -
d_call: TRBD2
v_call: TRBV30

cdr3_aa: CASSMTGYPGNTIYF
cdr3_nt: TGTGCCAGCTCCATGACGGGGTATCCTGGAAACACCATATATTTT
j_call: TRBJ1-3
clone_size: -
d_call: -
v_call: TRBV6-5

cdr3_aa: CAKRDSENSPLHF
cdr3_nt: TGTGCCAAGAGGGACAGTGAGAATTCACCCCTCCACTTT
j_call: TRBJ1-6
clone_size: few
d_call: TRBD1
v_call: TRBV10-3

cdr3_aa: CASSLRTDRGQPQHF
cdr3_nt: TGTGCCAGCAGCTTACGTACCGATCGGGGTCAGCCCCAGCATTTT
j_call: TRBJ1-5
clone_size: -
d_call: -
v_call: TRBV6-2/TRBV6-3

cdr3_aa: CAWSVQGAGEKLFF
cdr3_nt: TGTGCCTGGAGTGTTCAGGGGGCGGGTGAAAAACTGTTTTTT
j_call: TRBJ1-4
clone_size: once
d_call: TRBD1
v_call: TRBV30

cdr3_aa: CASSQDYRGVGYTF
cdr3_nt: TGTGCCAGCAGCCAAGATTACAGGGGAGTAGGCTACACCTTC
j_call: TRBJ1-2
clone_size: -
d_call: TRBD1
v_call: TRBV3-1/TRBV3-2

cdr3_aa: CASSVGPLGSSYEQYF
cdr3_nt: TGTGCCAGCAGCGTAGGTCCCTTGGGGAGCTCCTACGAGCAGTACTTC
j_call: TRBJ2-7
clone_size: -
d_call: -
v_call: TRBV9

cdr3_aa: CASSPPGQGVYGYTF
cdr3_nt: TGTGCCAGCTCACCTCCGGGACAGGGGGTCTATGGCTACACCTTC
j_call: TRBJ1-2
clone_size: -
d_call: TRBD1
v_call: TRBV18

cdr3_aa: CASSINTGLEQYF
cdr3_nt: TGTGCCAGCAGCATAAACACAGGGCTTGAGCAGTACTTC
j_call: TRBJ2-7
clone_size: -
d_call: -
v_call: TRBV11-2

cdr3_aa: CATRREQRGADTQYF
cdr3_nt: TGTGCCACTCGCCGCGAGCAGCGGGGAGCAGATACGCAGTATTTT
j_call: TRBJ2-3
clone_size: -
d_call: TRBD2
v_call: TRBV5-5

cdr3_aa: CASSYTTNTEAFF
cdr3_nt: TGTGCCAGCAGTTACACAACGAACACTGAAGCTTTCTTT
j_call: TRBJ1-1
clone_size: -
d_call: -
v_call: TRBV2

cdr3_aa: CASSLERGSYEQYF
cdr3_nt: TGCGCCAGCAGCTTGGAGCGGGGCTCCTACGAGCAGTACTTC
j_call: TRBJ2-7
clone_size: -
d_call: TRBD2
v_call: TRBV5-1

cdr3_aa: CASSLGPGSGANVLTF
cdr3_nt: TGCGCCAGCAGCTTAGGCCCAGGCTCTGGGGCCAACGTCCTGACTTTC
j_call: TRBJ2-6
clone_size: -
d_call: -
v_call: TRBV5-1

cdr3_aa: CATSREGGQGNEKLFF
cdr3_nt: TGTGCCACCAGCAGAGAGGGGGGGCAGGGTAATGAAAAACTGTTTTTT
j_call: TRBJ1-4
clone_size: -
d_call: -
v_call: TRBV15

cdr3_aa: CAAFTATGPYGYTF
cdr3_nt: TGTGCCGCCTTCACCGCGACAGGGCCCTATGGCTACACCTTC
j_call: TRBJ1-2
clone_size: -
d_call: TRBD1
v_call: TRBV6-5

cdr3_aa: CASSTSSGQETQYF
cdr3_nt: TGTGCCAGCAGCACGTCTAGCGGCCAAGAGACCCAGTACTTC
j_call: TRBJ2-5
clone_size: -
d_call: TRBD2
v_call: TRBV3-1/TRBV3-2

cdr3_aa: CASRSIRGGRETQYF
cdr3_nt: TGTGCCAGCAGGTCTATACGGGGGGGCCGGGAGACCCAGTACTTC
j_call: TRBJ2-5
clone_size: few
d_call: TRBD2
v_call: TRBV27

cdr3_aa: CASSSYSFTGNTIYF
cdr3_nt: TGCGCCAGCAGCTCATACAGTTTCACTGGAAACACCATATATTTT
j_call: TRBJ1-3
clone_size: -
d_call: -
v_call: TRBV5-1

cdr3_aa: CASSPQSQGGREKLFF
cdr3_nt: TGTGCCAGCAGCCCACAGAGTCAGGGTGGGCGTGAAAAACTGTTTTTT
j_call: TRBJ1-4
clone_size: -
d_call: -
v_call: TRBV7-2

cdr3_aa: CASSDSAAGELFF
cdr3_nt: TGTGCCAGCAGTGACAGCGCGGCCGGGGAGCTGTTTTTT
j_call: TRBJ2-2
clone_size: -
d_call: -
v_call: TRBV2

cdr3_aa: CASSPGWAYNEQFF
cdr3_nt: TGTGCCAGCAGTCCGGGATGGGCCTACAATGAGCAGTTCTTC
j_call: TRBJ2-1
clone_size: -
d_call: -
v_call: TRBV5-5

cdr3_aa: CSVLGQTTNEKLFF
cdr3_nt: TGCAGCGTTTTGGGGCAGACAACTAATGAAAAACTGTTTTTT
j_call: TRBJ1-4
clone_size: -
d_call: -
v_call: TRBV29-1

cdr3_aa: CASGADRDTEAFF
cdr3_nt: TGTGCCAGCGGAGCGGACAGGGACACTGAAGCTTTCTTT
j_call: TRBJ1-1
clone_size: -
d_call: TRBD1
v_call: TRBV5-6

cdr3_aa: CASERSQGGTEAFF
cdr3_nt: TGTGCCAGCGAACGGTCGCAGGGAGGCACTGAAGCTTTCTTT
j_call: TRBJ1-1
clone_size: -
d_call: -
v_call: TRBV6-5

cdr3_aa: CAWRASGGREQFF
cdr3_nt: TGTGCCTGGAGGGCTAGCGGGGGTCGCGAGCAGTTCTTC
j_call: TRBJ2-1
clone_size: -
d_call: TRBD2
v_call: TRBV30

cdr3_aa: CATSDRQGPNEKLFF
cdr3_nt: TGTGCCACCAGTGATCGACAGGGCCCTAATGAAAAACTGTTTTTT
j_call: TRBJ1-4
clone_size: -
d_call: TRBD1
v_call: TRBV24-1

cdr3_aa: CASSQVLVSGELFF
cdr3_nt: TGTGCCAGCAGCCAAGTTCTTGTCTCCGGGGAGCTGTTTTTT
j_call: TRBJ2-2
clone_size: few
d_call: -
v_call: TRBV14

cdr3_aa: CASSPGGESYGYTF
cdr3_nt: TGTGCCAGCTCACCAGGGGGGGAGTCCTATGGCTACACCTTC
j_call: TRBJ1-2
clone_size: -
d_call: -
v_call: TRBV18

cdr3_aa: CASSQERVVETQYF
cdr3_nt: TGTGCCAGCAGCCAAGAGCGGGTGGTGGAGACCCAGTACTTC
j_call: TRBJ2-5
clone_size: -
d_call: -
v_call: TRBV14

cdr3_aa: CASSLGSFGLGVNTEAFF
cdr3_nt: TGCGCCAGCAGCTTGGGTTCCTTTGGTTTAGGGGTGAACACTGAAGCTTTCTTT
j_call: TRBJ1-1
clone_size: -
d_call: -
v_call: TRBV5-1

cdr3_aa: CATSPRTLAGGYTF
cdr3_nt: TGTGCCACTAGCCCCAGGACCCTGGCGGGTGGCTACACCTTC
j_call: TRBJ1-2
clone_size: -
d_call: -
v_call: TRBV3-1/TRBV3-2